This T cell receptor (beta chain) came from a study of cytomegalovirus exposure and HLA in healthy donors. A multiplex PCR was run with 60 Vbeta primers and 13 Jbeta primers. Original methodology: Later work found around 85 million unique TCR beta chains, with about 10 million shared. Sequenced by immunoSEQ multiplex PCR; TCRdb stores in-frame clones only, minus some. The D gene and trimming were derived from the DNA, and the V and J assignments and clone size from that table. The table records about 110,000 clones, approximately 70% of them present only once. The CDR3 is 15 amino acids. The J segment lost 3 bases and the V segment lost 5 bases, leaving 7 bases of the junction unmatched. CDR1 is SGHDT and CDR2 is YYEEEE in the germline V gene. It was healthy bone marrow donors who served as donors. At collection, donors were nominally healthy, but unrecorded immune exposures were probable.

Sequenced input: PBMCs. The rearrangement joins TRBV5-6 to TRBJ1-4, with 7 bases matching TRBD1. The sequence was obtained from a man in his forties in good health and CMV-seronegative. CDR3 amino acids: CASRPAGTANEKLFF. CDR3 in DNA: TGTGCCAGCAGACCCGCCGGGACAGCTAATGAAAAACTGTTTTTT.